What follows are 27 T cell receptor beta chains derived from one specimen sequenced in a study of metastatic and nonmetastatic thyroid tumors. Until they underwent thyroid surgery, no patient had received any treatment. TCRdb re-analyzed the PCR reads using MiXCR. The repertoire holds around 17,000 clones, with roughly 21% as singletons. Sequencing input: adjacent normal tissue. The receptors derive from a female donor with papillary thyroid cancer or a benign thyroid nodule (not recorded which). Some clones in this sample may be carry-over from other donors' samples.

A remark on this clone: No conserved phenylalanine or tryptophan is present at the end of the CDR3, so a read error is the likely explanation. The CDR3 reads CASSDSLAGAGPVSYNEQFY. In DNA form, the CDR3 reads TGTGCCAGCAGTGACTCGCTAGCAGGAGCCGGGCCTGTCTCCTACAATGAGCAGTTCTAC. The rearrangement uses TRBV6-4 and TRBJ2-1, with D maybe TRBD2 (5 bases). Germline lookup yields CDR1 MRHNA and CDR2 SNTAGT. V lost 0 bases and J lost 0, with 21 bases in between. This CDR3 is 20 amino acids long.

The table lists this clone with many counts. The chain recombines TRBV10-3 with TRBJ2-1; 13 bases align to TRBD2. The CDR3 is made up of 15 amino acids. Germline V gene sequence: CDR1 ENHRY, CDR2 SYGVKD. With 8 bases clipped from V and 6 bases from J, the junction kept 7 bases outside the gene matches. The CDR3 loop is CAIAETSGRSNEQFF. CDR3 nucleotide sequence: TGTGCCATCGCCGAGACTAGCGGGAGGTCCAATGAGCAGTTCTTC.

This clone was found a few times. The CDR3 bases are TGTGCCAGTGATACCGGGACAGGGGGCGGTGAGCAGTACTTC. Its translation: CASDTGTGGGEQYF. The V gene is TRBV19, the J gene TRBJ2-7; TRBD1 matches 12 bases. The length of the CDR3 is 14 residues. Germline CDR1 is LNHDA and CDR2 is SQIVND (reference sequence). V lost 8 bases, J lost 7 bases, and 9 bases stayed unmatched.

This clone turned up a few times. J is TRBJ2-1 and V is TRBV4-1, with a tentative D call TRBD2 (5 bases). Germline CDR1 MGHRA, CDR2 YSYEKL. The V end was cut by 2 bases, the J end by 0 bases, with 11 bases between. The CDR3 contains 16 residues. The CDR3, as DNA: TGCGCCAGCAGCCAATATGCCCGGGGCTCCTACAATGAGCAGTTCTTC. It yields the protein CASSQYARGSYNEQFF.

This clone rates as medium-sized. V usage is TRBV12-3 or TRBV12-4 and J usage is TRBJ2-3, with 11 bases aligning to TRBD2. With 3 bases clipped from V and 6 bases from J, the junction kept 11 bases outside the gene matches. The CDR3 has 17 residues. The CDR3 DNA sequence: TGTGCCAGCAGTTTGGGACTAGCGGCAGTAGGGGATGATACGCAGTATTTT. It is translated as CASSLGLAAVGDDTQYF.

This clone was found many times. The junction differs from germline at one of its ends, possibly a read error. The rearrangement links TRBV4-1 to TRBJ1-4; D perhaps matches TRBD1 (6 bases). The CDR3 extends over 16 amino acids. Per the germline V gene, CDR1 is MGHRA and CDR2 is YSYEKL. The CDR3 here is CASSQGGRGLREKLFF. The CDR3 bases are TGCGCCAGCAGCCAAGGAGGTAGGGGGTTACGGGAAAAACTGTTCTTT.

This clone is deemed medium-sized (0.01 to 0.1%). This sequence joins TRBV19 and TRBJ2-7; D possibly corresponds to TRBD2 (5 bases). The CDR3 loop spans 14 amino acids. Germline CDR1 and CDR2: LNHDA and SQIVND (reference sequence). V gave up 3 bases and J gave up 2 bases, with 11 bases separating them. In nucleotides, the CDR3 is TGTGCCAGTAGTATTAACAGCGGAGCCTACGAGCAGTACTTC. Protein sequence: CASSINSGAYEQYF.

There are many counts of this clone. The chain joins TRBV7-6 to TRBJ2-5; either TRBD1 or TRBD2 may supply D (5 bases each). Looked up from germline, CDR1 is SGHVS and CDR2 is FNYEAQ. Trimming took 0 bases from V and 5 from J, leaving 13 bases between them. The CDR3 contains 15 residues. The CDR3 DNA sequence: TGTGCCAGCAGCTTAGCGGAAGGGGACGCGGAGACCCAGTACTTC. Its translation: CASSLAEGDAETQYF.

This clone is judged medium-sized. CDR3 residues: CASSAGAGVPYEQYF. The CDR3 nucleotides are TGTGCCAGCAGCGCAGGGGCGGGAGTCCCCTACGAGCAGTACTTC. The chain joins TRBV11-3 to TRBJ2-7, with a possible D match to TRBD2 (7 bases). Germline CDR1 reads SGHNT; CDR2 reads YENEEA. The CDR3 runs to 15 residues. The V and J ends lost 5 bases and 2 bases respectively, with 16 bases between them. The full variable domain, its missing parts supplied by reference TRBV11-3 and TRBJ2-7, is EAGVVQSPRYKIIEKKQPVAFWCNPISGHNTLYWYLQNLGQGPELLIRYENEEAVDDSQLPKDRFSAERLKGVDSTLKIQPAELGDSAVYLCASSAGAGVPYEQYFGPGTRLTVT.

This clone has only a few counts. This chain connects TRBV6-1 to TRBJ1-6; the match to TRBD1 covers 7 bases. The CDR3 loop spans 13 amino acids. V trimming: 10 bases; J trimming: 8 bases; junction bases outside the gene matches: 8. The germline V gene encodes CDR1 MNHNS and CDR2 SASEGT. The CDR3 coding sequence is TGTGCCATACAGCAGGGGGATCATTCACCCCTCCACTTT. This codes for CAIQQGDHSPLHF.

This clone showed up many times. The rearrangement uses TRBV5-1 and TRBJ2-7, with D unclear. With 5 bases removed from V and 0 bases from J, the gap between germline ends came to 3 bases. Germline lookup yields CDR1 SGHRS and CDR2 YFSETQ. The CDR3 extends over 11 amino acids. The CDR3 protein is CASRGSYEQYF. The CDR3 DNA sequence: TGCGCCAGCAGGGGCTCCTACGAGCAGTACTTC.

This clone was picked up many times. The rearrangement uses TRBV7-8 and TRBJ1-1, with D hard to call. V was cut by 1 base and J by 0 bases, with 6 bases left in between. The germline gives CDR1 SGHVS, CDR2 FQNEAQ. The CDR3 runs 14 residues. Here the CDR3 DNA reads TGTGCCAGCAGCTTAGTCCGGATGAACACTGAAGCTTTCTTT. This translates into CASSLVRMNTEAFF.

Regarding this clone: A junction end diverges from the germline sequence, so it may reflect a read error. J is TRBJ2-7 and V is TRBV12-3 or TRBV12-4, with D perhaps TRBD2 (6 bases). This CDR3 is built from 13 residues. CDR3 sequence reads: CASSSEGGLGQHF. The CDR3 DNA reads as TGTGCCAGCAGCTCCGAGGGAGGATTGGGGCAGCACTTC.

This clone was counted only a few times. Other DNA sequences in the sample encode the same CDR3. This chain joins TRBV19 and TRBJ2-3, with 9 bases that match TRBD2. CDR3 length: 14 amino acids. The germline gives CDR1 LNHDA, CDR2 SQIVND (reference sequence). J gave up 11 bases and V 9 bases, and 15 bases lay outside the gene matches. The DNA of the CDR3 is TGTGCCAGCAGTCTGGGACTAGCAGCTGAGGGGCAGTATTTT. This sequence encodes CASSLGLAAEGQYF.

The table lists this clone with many counts. The rearrangement links TRBV25-1 to TRBJ2-2; tentatively, D is TRBD2 (5 bases). Trimming shortened V by 6 bases and J by 1 base, and 12 bases separated the two germline ends. The CDR3 totals 15 residues. Looked up from germline, CDR1 is MGHDK and CDR2 is SYGVNS. The CDR3 coding sequence is TGTGCCAGCAGCCTTCCCAGCGGGAACACCGGGGAGCTGTTTTTT. Translated: CASSLPSGNTGELFF. Combining the CDR3 with reference TRBV25-1 and TRBJ2-2 gives the whole variable domain EADIYQTPRYLVIGTGKKITLECSQTMGHDKMYWYQQDPGMELHLIHYSYGVNSTEKGDLSSESTVSRIRTEHFPLTLESARPSHTSQYLCASSLPSGNTGELFFGEGSRLTVL.

This clone was seen at least ten times. The chain carries TRBV4-1 and TRBJ2-7; D may be TRBD1 (5 bases). The CDR3 spans 14 residues. Germline-derived CDR1 and CDR2 are MGHRA and YSYEKL. The V end was cut by 4 bases, the J end by 2 bases, with 12 bases between. The CDR3 region has the DNA TGCGCCAGCAGCCCAGGCAGGGTTCCCTACGAGCAGTACTTC. The encoded protein is CASSPGRVPYEQYF.

J is TRBJ2-5 and V is TRBV20-1; weak D call: TRBD1 (5 bases). This CDR3 has 14 residues. Trimming took off 5 bases at V and 2 bases at J, with 15 bases between the two ends. Germline V CDR1 and CDR2: DFQATT, SNEGSKA (reference sequence). The CDR3: CSAGREASQETQYF. The CDR3 region has the DNA TGCAGTGCTGGCAGGGAAGCGTCTCAAGAGACCCAGTACTTC.

This chain uses TRBV20-1 with TRBJ2-7, with 15 nucleotides matching TRBD2. The CDR3 has 18 residues. The germline V gene encodes CDR1 DFQATT and CDR2 SNEGSKA (reference sequence). Trimming removed 3 bases from V and 5 bases from J; junction bases left unmatched: 14. CDR3: CSASKGFPGLAGGDEQYF. CDR3 nucleotide sequence: TGCAGTGCTAGTAAGGGATTTCCGGGACTAGCGGGAGGAGACGAGCAGTACTTC.

The chain carries TRBV12-3 or TRBV12-4 and TRBJ1-3, with D possibly matching TRBD1 (5 bases). This CDR3 comprises 17 residues. Trimming removed 2 bases at V and 4 bases at J, with 18 bases between. The CDR3 sequence is CASSLFDSQRWGNTIYF. In nucleotides, the CDR3 is TGTGCCAGCAGTTTATTCGACAGCCAGCGATGGGGAAACACCATATATTTT.

In this sample, this clone turned up a few times. The chain has TRBV19 and TRBJ1-5; the D is unclear. The V end was cut by 4 bases, the J end by 4 bases, with 8 bases between. The germline gives CDR1 LNHDA, CDR2 SQIVND (reference sequence). The CDR3 spans 13 residues. The CDR3 is CASSTTKNQPQHF. The CDR3 DNA follows: TGTGCCAGTAGTACTACCAAGAATCAGCCCCAGCATTTT.

By sample fraction, this clone is medium-sized (0.01 to 0.1%). The chain employs TRBV6-5 and TRBJ1-2; D unclear. Germline CDR1 MNHEY, CDR2 SVGAGI. The CDR3 is 11 residues long. Deletions cut 2 bases from V and 6 bases from J, with 4 bases between. This CDR3 is CASSYGDGYTF. In nucleotides, the CDR3 is TGTGCCAGCAGTTACGGGGATGGCTACACCTTC.

This chain joins TRBV20-1 and TRBJ1-4; 8 positions match TRBD1. The V segment lost 2 bases and the J segment 4 bases; nucleotides outside the gene matches: 6. The CDR3 totals 15 residues. CDR1 is DFQATT, CDR2 SNEGSKA, per germline (reference sequence). CDR3 residues: CSARRGTGFNEKLFF. CDR3 bases: TGCAGTGCTAGACGCGGGACAGGCTTTAATGAAAAACTGTTTTTT.

This clone was counted many times. J is TRBJ2-1 and V is TRBV7-2; no clear D gene. Trimming pared 1 base from V and 8 bases from J, leaving 12 bases between. CDR1 is SGHTA, CDR2 FQGNSA, per germline. This CDR3 comprises 14 residues. CDR3 DNA sequence: TGTGCCAGCAGCTTAGTTTCAGCGTCTGATGAGCAGTTCTTC. The encoded protein is CASSLVSASDEQFF.

By share of the sample, this clone is medium-sized (0.01 to 0.1%). The chain links TRBV20-1 to TRBJ2-7; 8 bases align to TRBD1. This CDR3 is 12 amino acids long. Germline CDR1 and CDR2: DFQATT and SNEGSKA (reference sequence). Trimming at V came to 7 bases and at J to 1 base, leaving 3 bases not matched to a gene. The CDR3 coding sequence is TGCAGTGGGGACAGGCTTTCCTACGAGCAGTACTTC. This sequence encodes CSGDRLSYEQYF.

About this clone: Since a much larger clone is just one base distant, this may be a read error. The identical CDR3 is also encoded by other nucleotide sequences in the sample. The chain employs TRBV12-3 or TRBV12-4 and TRBJ2-2, with D possibly being TRBD1 (6 bases). The CDR3 loop spans 13 amino acids. Here the CDR3 reads CASSGTRTGELFF. The CDR3 DNA reads TGTGCCAGCAGTGGGACACGAACCGGTGAGCTGTTTTTT.

This clone was recorded at least ten times. The V gene is TRBV4-1, the J gene TRBJ2-4, with D perhaps matching TRBD1 (6 bases). Trimming removed 3 bases from V and 1 base from J, with 13 bases in between. This CDR3 has 16 residues. Germline CDR1 is MGHRA and CDR2 is YSYEKL. The CDR3 region is CASSHPGQTAKNIQYF. CDR3 bases: TGCGCCAGCAGCCACCCCGGACAGACCGCCAAAAACATTCAGTACTTC.

The chain combines TRBV27 with TRBJ2-5, with D unresolved. V lost 8 bases and J 5 bases, leaving 15 bases between the germline ends. Germline V gives CDR1 MNHEY, CDR2 SMNVEV (reference sequence). The CDR3 covers 13 residues. The CDR3 region is CASGKSPWETQYF. DNA of the CDR3: TGTGCCAGCGGTAAATCCCCCTGGGAGACCCAGTACTTC.